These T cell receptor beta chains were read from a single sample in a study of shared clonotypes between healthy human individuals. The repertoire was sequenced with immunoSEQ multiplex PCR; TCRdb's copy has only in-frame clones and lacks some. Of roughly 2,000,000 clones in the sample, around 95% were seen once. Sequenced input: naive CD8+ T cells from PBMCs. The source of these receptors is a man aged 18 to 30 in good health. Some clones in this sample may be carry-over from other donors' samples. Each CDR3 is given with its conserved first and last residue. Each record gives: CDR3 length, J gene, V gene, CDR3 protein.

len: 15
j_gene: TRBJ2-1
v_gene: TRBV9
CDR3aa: CASSAFGTLGNEQFF

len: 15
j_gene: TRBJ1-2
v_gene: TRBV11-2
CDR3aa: CASSLRQVLNYGYTF

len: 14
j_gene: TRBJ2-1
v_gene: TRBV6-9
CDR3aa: CASSPGQSNNEQFF

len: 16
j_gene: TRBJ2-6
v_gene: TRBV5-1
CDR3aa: CASSFTGGDGANVLTF

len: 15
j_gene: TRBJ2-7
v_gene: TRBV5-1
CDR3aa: CASSPDAGGPPEQYF

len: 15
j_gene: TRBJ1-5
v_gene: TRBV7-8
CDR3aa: CASSLAGFSNQPQHF

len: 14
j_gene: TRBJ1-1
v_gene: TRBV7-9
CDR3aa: CASSLGHMNTEAFF

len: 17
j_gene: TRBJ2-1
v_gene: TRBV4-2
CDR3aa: CASSQDLRGGPYNEQFF

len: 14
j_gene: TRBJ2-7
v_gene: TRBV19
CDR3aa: CASSIRENVYEQYF

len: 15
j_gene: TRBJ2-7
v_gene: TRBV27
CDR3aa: CASSTGTSGRDEQYF

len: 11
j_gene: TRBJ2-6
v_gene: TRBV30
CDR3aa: CAWILGNVLTF

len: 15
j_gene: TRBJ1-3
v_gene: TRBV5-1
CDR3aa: CASSWDRGSGNTIYF

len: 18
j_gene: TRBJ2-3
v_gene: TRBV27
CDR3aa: CASSPTASTSGSLDTQYF

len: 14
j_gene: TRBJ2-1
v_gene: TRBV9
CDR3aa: CASSDWDSNNEQFF

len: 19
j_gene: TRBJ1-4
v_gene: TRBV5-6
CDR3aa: CASSSSWLLGGRTNEKLFF

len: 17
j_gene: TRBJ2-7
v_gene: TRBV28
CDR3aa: CASSSLGLVAGAYEQYF

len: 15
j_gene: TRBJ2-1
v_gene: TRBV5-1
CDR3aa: CASSLRDRGYNEQFF

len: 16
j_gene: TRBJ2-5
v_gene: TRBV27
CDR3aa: CASSPLTSGSQETQYF

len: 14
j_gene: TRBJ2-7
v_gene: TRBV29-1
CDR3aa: CSVYTTGYPYEQYF

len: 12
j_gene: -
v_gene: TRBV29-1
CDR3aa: CSVTDNAYEQYF

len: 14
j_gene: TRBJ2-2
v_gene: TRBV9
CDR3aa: CASSEGQVAGELFF

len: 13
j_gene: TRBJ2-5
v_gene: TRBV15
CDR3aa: CATSSGAGETQYF

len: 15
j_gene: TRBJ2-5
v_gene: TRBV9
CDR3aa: CASSSGTAFQETQYF

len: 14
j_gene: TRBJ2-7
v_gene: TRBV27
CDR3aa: CASSLGQTPYEQYF

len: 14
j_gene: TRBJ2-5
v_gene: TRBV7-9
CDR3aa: CASRRGGPLETQYF

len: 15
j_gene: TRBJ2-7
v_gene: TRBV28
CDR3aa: CASSPGLVGSGEQYF

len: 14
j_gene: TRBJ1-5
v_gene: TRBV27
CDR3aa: CASSFRGPNQPQHF

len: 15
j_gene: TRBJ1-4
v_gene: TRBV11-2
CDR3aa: CASSFFATTNEKLFF

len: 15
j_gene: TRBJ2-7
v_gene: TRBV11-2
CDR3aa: CASSFAAGQTYEQYF

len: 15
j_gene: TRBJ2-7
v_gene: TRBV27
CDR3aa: CASSLSGGASYEQYF

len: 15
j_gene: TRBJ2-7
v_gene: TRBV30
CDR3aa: CAWSDRRLRVREQYF

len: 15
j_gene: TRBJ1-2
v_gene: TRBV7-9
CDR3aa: CASSWIRSGAAGYTF

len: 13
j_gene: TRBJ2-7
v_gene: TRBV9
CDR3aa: CASSVDSSYEQYF

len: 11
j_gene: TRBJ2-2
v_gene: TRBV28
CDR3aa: CASRRTGELFF

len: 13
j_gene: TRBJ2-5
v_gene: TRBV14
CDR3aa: CASSQDWGETQYF

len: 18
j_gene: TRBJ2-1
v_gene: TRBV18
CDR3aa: CASSPPRLAGVEGNEQFF

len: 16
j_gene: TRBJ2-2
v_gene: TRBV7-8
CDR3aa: CASSLALAGVAGELFF

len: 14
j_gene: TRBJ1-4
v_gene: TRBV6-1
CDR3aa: CASSDRHRNEKLFF

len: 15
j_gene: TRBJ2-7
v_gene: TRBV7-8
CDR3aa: CASSPRTGSSYEQYF

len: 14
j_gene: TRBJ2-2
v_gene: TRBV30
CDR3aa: CAWRVTVGGGELFF

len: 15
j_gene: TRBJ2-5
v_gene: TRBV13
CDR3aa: CASSLARQGRETQYF

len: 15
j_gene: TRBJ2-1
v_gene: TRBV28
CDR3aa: CASRPSGSSYNEQFF

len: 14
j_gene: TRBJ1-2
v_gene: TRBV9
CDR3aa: CASSVTGADYGYTF

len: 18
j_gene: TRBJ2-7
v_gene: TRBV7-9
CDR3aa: CASSLPPDGTTTPYEQYF

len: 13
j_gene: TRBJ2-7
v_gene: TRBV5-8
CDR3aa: CASSSRRGYEQYF

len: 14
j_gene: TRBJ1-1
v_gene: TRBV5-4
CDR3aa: CASSFRGKNTEAFF

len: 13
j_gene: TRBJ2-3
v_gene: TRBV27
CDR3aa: CASSFDWPDTQYF

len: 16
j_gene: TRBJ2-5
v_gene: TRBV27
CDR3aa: CASRLGTSGSQETQYF

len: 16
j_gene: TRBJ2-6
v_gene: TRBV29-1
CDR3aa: CSAAKTGVSGANVLTF

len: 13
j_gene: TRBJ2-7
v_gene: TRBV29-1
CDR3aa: CSVVTGAPHEQYF

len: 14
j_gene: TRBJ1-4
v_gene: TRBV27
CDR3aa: CASRYRGHNEKLFF

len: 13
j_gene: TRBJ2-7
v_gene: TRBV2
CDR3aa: CASRGPWGHEQYF